A single TCR beta chain is shown here with its context. The data originate from a study of T-cell memory formation after mild COVID-19. TCRdb ran MiXCR on the 5' RACE reads and lists one entry per CDR3 protein. Among roughly 580,000 distinct CDR3 sequences listed, approximately 19% were seen once. Trimming took 6 bases from V and 5 from J; bases not matched to a gene: 9. Germline V gives CDR1 KGHDR, CDR2 SFDVKD. This CDR3 spans 15 amino acids. The J gene is TRBJ2-5, the V gene TRBV24-1, with TRBD2 identical over 9 bases. This TCR was recovered from an adult woman who had mild COVID-19 (a few samples of this study predate the infection). Cell type and time point are not known. Sequencing used PBMCs or a T cell subset sorted from them (not recorded which). In DNA, the CDR3 is TGTGCCACCAGTAGACTAGCGGAACATGGGGAGACCCAGTACTTC. This encodes CATSRLAEHGETQYF.